This T cell receptor (beta chain) was captured in a study of blood T cell repertoires in COVID-19. For the study at large: Acute and convalescent COVID-19 samples came from the United States, Italy and Spain. The cDNA or gDNA used as material had been derived from T cells, B-cell-depleted T cells, or PBMCs.

The CDR3 loop spans 16 amino acids. Germline V gene data show CDR1 as LGHNA and CDR2 as YNFKEQ. V was clipped by 4 bases and J by 3 bases; unmatched bases: 11. Per the original data handling: Scientists estimated how many nucleated cells there were by amplifying reference gene primers. The data were produced by immunoSEQ multiplex PCR, yet TCRdb's version contains in-frame clones alone and is incomplete. The V and J calls and clone size are taken from that table; D and trimming were inferred from the DNA. This table has some 180,000 clones, 90% appearing once. The sample taken for sequencing was peripheral blood. This rearrangement joins TRBV4-2 to TRBJ2-7; 8 bases are shared with TRBD1. This sequence was found in a man aged 45-65 years with acute or convalescent COVID-19. The CDR3 reads CASSRGTQGADYEQYF. The CDR3 bases are TGTGCCAGCAGCCGAGGAACCCAGGGGGCCGACTACGAGCAGTACTTC.